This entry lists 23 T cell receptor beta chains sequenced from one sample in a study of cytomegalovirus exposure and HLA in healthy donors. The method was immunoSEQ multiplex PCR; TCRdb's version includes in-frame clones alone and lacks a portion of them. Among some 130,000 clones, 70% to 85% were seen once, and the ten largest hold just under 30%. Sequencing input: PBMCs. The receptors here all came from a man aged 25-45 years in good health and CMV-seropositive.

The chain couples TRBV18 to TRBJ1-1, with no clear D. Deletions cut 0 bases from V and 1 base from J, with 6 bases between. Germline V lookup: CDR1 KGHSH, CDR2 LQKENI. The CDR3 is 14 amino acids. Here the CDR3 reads CASSPPGRNTEAFF. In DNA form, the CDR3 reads TGTGCCAGCTCACCACCGGGCAGGAACACTGAAGCTTTCTTT.

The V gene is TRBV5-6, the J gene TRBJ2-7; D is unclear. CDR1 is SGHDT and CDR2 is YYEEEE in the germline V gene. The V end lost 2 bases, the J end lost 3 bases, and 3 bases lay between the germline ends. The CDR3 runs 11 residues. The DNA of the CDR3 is TGTGCCAGCAGCTTCAGCTACGAGCAGTACTTC. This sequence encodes CASSFSYEQYF.

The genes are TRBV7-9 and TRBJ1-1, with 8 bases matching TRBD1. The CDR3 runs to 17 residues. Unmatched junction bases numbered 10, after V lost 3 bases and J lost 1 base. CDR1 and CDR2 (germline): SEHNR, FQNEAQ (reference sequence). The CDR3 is CASSLRQGLGRNTEAFF. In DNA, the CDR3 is TGTGCCAGCAGCTTGAGACAGGGGCTGGGCCGGAACACTGAAGCTTTCTTT. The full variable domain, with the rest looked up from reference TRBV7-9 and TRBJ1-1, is DTGVSQNPRHKITKRGQNVTFRCDPISEHNRLYWYRQTLGQGPEFLTYFQNEAQLEKSRLLSDRFSAERPKGSFSTLEIQRTEQGDSAMYLCASSLRQGLGRNTEAFFGQGTRLTVV.

Here the CDR3 DNA reads TGTGCCAGCAGTGGGCGGACAGGGGATTTTGAAGAGACCCAGTACTTC. Residues: CASSGRTGDFEETQYF. The chain has TRBV6-1 and TRBJ2-5, with 9 bases matching TRBD1. The CDR3 sequence is 16 residues long. Germline assignment: CDR1 MNHNS and CDR2 SASEGT. Germline trimming cut 4 bases from V and 3 bases from J; bases unmatched to any gene: 9.

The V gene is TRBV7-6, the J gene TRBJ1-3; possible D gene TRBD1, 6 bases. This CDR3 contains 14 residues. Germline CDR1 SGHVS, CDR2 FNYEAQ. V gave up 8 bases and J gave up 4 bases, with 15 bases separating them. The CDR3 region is CASRPGQWGNTIYF. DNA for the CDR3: TGTGCCAGCCGCCCAGGACAGTGGGGAAACACCATATATTTT.

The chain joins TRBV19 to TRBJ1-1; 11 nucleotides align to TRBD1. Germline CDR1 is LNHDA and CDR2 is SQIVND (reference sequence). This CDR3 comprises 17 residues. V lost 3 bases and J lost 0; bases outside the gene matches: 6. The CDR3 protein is CASSMDRGLEMNTEAFF. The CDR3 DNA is TGTGCCAGTAGTATGGACAGGGGGCTCGAGATGAACACTGAAGCTTTCTTT.

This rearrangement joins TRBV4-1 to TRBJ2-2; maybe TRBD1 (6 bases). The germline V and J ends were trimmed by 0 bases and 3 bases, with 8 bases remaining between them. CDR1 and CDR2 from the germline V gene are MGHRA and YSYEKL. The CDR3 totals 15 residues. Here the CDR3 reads CASSQERTDTGELFF. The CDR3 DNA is TGCGCCAGCAGCCAAGAACGGACAGACACCGGGGAGCTGTTTTTT.

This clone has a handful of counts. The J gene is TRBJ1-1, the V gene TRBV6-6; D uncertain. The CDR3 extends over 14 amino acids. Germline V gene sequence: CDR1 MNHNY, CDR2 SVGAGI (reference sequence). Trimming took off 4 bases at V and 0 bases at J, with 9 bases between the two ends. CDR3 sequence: CASSFPPVNTEAFF. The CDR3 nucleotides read TGTGCCAGCAGTTTTCCGCCGGTGAACACTGAAGCTTTCTTT.

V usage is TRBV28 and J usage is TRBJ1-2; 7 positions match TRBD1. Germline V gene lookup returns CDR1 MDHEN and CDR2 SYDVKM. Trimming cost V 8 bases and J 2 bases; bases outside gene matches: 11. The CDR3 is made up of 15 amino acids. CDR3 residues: CASLAGGGLNYGYTF. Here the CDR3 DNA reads TGTGCCAGCCTCGCTGGAGGGGGCTTAAACTATGGCTACACCTTC.

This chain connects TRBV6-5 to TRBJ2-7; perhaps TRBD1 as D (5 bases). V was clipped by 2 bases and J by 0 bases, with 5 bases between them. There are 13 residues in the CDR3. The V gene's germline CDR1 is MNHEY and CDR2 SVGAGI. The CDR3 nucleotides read TGTGCCAGCAGTTACGGACACTCCTACGAGCAGTACTTC. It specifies CASSYGHSYEQYF.

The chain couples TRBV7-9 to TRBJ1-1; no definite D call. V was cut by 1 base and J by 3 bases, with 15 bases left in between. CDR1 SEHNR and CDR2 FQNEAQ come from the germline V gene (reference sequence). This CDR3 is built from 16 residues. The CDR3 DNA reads TGTGCCAGCAGCTTAGGGGCTACGGATACGGACACTGAAGCTTTCTTT. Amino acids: CASSLGATDTDTEAFF.

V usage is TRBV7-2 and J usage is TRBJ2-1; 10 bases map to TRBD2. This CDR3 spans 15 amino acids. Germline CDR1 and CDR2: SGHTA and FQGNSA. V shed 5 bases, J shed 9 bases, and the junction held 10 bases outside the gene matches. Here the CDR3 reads CASSASGGPRSEQFF. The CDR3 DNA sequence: TGTGCCAGCAGCGCTAGCGGGGGCCCACGGAGTGAGCAGTTCTTC.

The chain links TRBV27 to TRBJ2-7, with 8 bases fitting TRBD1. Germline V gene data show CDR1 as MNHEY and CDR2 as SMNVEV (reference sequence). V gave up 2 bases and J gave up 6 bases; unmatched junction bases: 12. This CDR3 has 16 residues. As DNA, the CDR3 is TGTGCCAGCAGTTTAGGGTTAGGACAGGGTGCCTCCGAGCAGTACTTC. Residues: CASSLGLGQGASEQYF.

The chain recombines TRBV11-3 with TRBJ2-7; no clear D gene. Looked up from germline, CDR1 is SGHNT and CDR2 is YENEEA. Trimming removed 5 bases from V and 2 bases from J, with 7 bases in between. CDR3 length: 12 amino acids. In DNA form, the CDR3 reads TGTGCCAGCAGCCACAGTCCCTACGAGCAGTACTTC. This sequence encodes CASSHSPYEQYF.

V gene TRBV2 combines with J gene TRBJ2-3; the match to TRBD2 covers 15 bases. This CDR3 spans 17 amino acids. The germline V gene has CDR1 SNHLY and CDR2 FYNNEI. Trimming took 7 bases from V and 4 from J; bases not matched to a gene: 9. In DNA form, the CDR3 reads TGTGCCAGCATTAGGACTAGCGGGGGGGCTAGCGCAGATACGCAGTATTTT. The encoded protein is CASIRTSGGASADTQYF.

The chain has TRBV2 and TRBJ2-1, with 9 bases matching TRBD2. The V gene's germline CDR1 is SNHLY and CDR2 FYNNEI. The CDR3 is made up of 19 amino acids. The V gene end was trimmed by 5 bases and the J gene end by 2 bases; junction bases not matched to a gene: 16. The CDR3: CASSPIPSGVSFAYNEQFF. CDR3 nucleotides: TGTGCCAGCAGTCCAATACCTAGCGGGGTAAGTTTCGCCTACAATGAGCAGTTCTTC.

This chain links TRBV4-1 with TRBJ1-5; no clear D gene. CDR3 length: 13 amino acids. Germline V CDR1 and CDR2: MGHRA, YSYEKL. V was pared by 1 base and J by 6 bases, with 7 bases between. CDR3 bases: TGCGCCAGCAGCCAAGTCCGAGGTCAGCCCCAGCATTTT. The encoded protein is CASSQVRGQPQHF.

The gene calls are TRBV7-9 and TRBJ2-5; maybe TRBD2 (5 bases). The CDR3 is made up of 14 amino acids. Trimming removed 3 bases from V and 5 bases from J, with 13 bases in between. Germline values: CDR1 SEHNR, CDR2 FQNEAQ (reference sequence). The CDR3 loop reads CASSLLASGETQYF. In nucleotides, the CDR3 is TGTGCCAGCAGCTTGCTAGCTAGTGGCGAGACCCAGTACTTC.

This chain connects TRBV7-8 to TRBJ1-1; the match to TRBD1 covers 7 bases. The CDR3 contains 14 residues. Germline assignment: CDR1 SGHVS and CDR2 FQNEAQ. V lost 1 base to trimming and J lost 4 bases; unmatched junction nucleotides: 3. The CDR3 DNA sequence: TGTGCCAGCAGCTTAGAGGGGGCGGGCACTGAAGCTTTCTTT. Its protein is CASSLEGAGTEAFF.

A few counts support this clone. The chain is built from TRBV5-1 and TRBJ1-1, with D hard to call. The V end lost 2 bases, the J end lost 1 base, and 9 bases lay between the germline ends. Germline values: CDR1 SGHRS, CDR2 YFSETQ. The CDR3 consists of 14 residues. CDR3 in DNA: TGCGCCAGCAGCTTCGATCCGAGGAACACTGAAGCTTTCTTT. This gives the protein CASSFDPRNTEAFF.

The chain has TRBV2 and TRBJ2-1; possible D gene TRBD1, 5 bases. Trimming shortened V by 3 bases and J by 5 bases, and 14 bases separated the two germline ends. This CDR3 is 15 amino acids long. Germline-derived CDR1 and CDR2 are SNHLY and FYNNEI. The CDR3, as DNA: TGTGCCAGCAGTGACGGCAACAAGGGGAACAATGAGCAGTTCTTC. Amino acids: CASSDGNKGNNEQFF.

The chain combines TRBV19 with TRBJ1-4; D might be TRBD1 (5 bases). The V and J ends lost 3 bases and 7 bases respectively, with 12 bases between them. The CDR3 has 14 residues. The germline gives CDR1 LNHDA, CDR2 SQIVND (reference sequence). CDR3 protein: CASSMEGPREKLFF. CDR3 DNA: TGTGCCAGTAGTATGGAGGGGCCGCGTGAAAAACTGTTTTTT. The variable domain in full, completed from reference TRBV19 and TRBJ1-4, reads DGGITQSPKYLFRKEGQNVTLSCEQNLNHDAMYWYRQDPGQGLRLIYYSQIVNDFQKGDIAEGYSVSREKKESFPLTVTSAQKNPTAFYLCASSMEGPREKLFFGSGTQLSVL.

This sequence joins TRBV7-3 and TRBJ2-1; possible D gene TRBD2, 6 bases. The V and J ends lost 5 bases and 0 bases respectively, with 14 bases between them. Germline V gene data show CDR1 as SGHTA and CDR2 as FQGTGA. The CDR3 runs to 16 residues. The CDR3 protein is CASSEGREDSYNEQFF. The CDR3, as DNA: TGTGCCAGCAGCGAGGGGCGGGAAGACTCCTACAATGAGCAGTTCTTC. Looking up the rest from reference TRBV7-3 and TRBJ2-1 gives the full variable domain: GAGVSQTPSNKVTEKGKYVELRCDPISGHTALYWYRQSLGQGPEFLIYFQGTGAADDSGLPNDRFFAVRPEGSVSTLKIQRTERGDSAVYLCASSEGREDSYNEQFFGPGTRLTVL.